This TCR beta chain originates from a study of PD-1 blockade in classical Hodgkin lymphoma. General observations from the study: Reasons behind the repertoire differences stay unclear, perhaps disease activity or earlier therapy. While CD8+ TCR diversity did not rise significantly by C4D1, CD4+ TCR diversity did.

Germline loops: CDR1 SNHLY, CDR2 FYNNEI. CDR3 size: 14 residues. Trimming shortened V by 6 bases and J by 2 bases, and 11 bases separated the two germline ends. All trial patients relapsed after autologous stem cell transplantation. Generated by immunoSEQ multiplex PCR, the TCRdb table keeps only in-frame clones and is missing some. The sample has about 36,000 clones; roughly two thirds are singletons. Points on this clone: Its target is not known.

This TCR came from a human donor with classical Hodgkin lymphoma. The chain employs TRBV2 and TRBJ1-5; D possibly corresponds to TRBD1 (5 bases). The sample in question was peripheral blood mononuclear cells (PBMCs), obtained before the second cycle of nivolumab. CDR3 coding DNA: TGTGCCAGCAGCGGAACAGGCCGCAATCAGCCCCAGCATTTT. It is translated as CASSGTGRNQPQHF.